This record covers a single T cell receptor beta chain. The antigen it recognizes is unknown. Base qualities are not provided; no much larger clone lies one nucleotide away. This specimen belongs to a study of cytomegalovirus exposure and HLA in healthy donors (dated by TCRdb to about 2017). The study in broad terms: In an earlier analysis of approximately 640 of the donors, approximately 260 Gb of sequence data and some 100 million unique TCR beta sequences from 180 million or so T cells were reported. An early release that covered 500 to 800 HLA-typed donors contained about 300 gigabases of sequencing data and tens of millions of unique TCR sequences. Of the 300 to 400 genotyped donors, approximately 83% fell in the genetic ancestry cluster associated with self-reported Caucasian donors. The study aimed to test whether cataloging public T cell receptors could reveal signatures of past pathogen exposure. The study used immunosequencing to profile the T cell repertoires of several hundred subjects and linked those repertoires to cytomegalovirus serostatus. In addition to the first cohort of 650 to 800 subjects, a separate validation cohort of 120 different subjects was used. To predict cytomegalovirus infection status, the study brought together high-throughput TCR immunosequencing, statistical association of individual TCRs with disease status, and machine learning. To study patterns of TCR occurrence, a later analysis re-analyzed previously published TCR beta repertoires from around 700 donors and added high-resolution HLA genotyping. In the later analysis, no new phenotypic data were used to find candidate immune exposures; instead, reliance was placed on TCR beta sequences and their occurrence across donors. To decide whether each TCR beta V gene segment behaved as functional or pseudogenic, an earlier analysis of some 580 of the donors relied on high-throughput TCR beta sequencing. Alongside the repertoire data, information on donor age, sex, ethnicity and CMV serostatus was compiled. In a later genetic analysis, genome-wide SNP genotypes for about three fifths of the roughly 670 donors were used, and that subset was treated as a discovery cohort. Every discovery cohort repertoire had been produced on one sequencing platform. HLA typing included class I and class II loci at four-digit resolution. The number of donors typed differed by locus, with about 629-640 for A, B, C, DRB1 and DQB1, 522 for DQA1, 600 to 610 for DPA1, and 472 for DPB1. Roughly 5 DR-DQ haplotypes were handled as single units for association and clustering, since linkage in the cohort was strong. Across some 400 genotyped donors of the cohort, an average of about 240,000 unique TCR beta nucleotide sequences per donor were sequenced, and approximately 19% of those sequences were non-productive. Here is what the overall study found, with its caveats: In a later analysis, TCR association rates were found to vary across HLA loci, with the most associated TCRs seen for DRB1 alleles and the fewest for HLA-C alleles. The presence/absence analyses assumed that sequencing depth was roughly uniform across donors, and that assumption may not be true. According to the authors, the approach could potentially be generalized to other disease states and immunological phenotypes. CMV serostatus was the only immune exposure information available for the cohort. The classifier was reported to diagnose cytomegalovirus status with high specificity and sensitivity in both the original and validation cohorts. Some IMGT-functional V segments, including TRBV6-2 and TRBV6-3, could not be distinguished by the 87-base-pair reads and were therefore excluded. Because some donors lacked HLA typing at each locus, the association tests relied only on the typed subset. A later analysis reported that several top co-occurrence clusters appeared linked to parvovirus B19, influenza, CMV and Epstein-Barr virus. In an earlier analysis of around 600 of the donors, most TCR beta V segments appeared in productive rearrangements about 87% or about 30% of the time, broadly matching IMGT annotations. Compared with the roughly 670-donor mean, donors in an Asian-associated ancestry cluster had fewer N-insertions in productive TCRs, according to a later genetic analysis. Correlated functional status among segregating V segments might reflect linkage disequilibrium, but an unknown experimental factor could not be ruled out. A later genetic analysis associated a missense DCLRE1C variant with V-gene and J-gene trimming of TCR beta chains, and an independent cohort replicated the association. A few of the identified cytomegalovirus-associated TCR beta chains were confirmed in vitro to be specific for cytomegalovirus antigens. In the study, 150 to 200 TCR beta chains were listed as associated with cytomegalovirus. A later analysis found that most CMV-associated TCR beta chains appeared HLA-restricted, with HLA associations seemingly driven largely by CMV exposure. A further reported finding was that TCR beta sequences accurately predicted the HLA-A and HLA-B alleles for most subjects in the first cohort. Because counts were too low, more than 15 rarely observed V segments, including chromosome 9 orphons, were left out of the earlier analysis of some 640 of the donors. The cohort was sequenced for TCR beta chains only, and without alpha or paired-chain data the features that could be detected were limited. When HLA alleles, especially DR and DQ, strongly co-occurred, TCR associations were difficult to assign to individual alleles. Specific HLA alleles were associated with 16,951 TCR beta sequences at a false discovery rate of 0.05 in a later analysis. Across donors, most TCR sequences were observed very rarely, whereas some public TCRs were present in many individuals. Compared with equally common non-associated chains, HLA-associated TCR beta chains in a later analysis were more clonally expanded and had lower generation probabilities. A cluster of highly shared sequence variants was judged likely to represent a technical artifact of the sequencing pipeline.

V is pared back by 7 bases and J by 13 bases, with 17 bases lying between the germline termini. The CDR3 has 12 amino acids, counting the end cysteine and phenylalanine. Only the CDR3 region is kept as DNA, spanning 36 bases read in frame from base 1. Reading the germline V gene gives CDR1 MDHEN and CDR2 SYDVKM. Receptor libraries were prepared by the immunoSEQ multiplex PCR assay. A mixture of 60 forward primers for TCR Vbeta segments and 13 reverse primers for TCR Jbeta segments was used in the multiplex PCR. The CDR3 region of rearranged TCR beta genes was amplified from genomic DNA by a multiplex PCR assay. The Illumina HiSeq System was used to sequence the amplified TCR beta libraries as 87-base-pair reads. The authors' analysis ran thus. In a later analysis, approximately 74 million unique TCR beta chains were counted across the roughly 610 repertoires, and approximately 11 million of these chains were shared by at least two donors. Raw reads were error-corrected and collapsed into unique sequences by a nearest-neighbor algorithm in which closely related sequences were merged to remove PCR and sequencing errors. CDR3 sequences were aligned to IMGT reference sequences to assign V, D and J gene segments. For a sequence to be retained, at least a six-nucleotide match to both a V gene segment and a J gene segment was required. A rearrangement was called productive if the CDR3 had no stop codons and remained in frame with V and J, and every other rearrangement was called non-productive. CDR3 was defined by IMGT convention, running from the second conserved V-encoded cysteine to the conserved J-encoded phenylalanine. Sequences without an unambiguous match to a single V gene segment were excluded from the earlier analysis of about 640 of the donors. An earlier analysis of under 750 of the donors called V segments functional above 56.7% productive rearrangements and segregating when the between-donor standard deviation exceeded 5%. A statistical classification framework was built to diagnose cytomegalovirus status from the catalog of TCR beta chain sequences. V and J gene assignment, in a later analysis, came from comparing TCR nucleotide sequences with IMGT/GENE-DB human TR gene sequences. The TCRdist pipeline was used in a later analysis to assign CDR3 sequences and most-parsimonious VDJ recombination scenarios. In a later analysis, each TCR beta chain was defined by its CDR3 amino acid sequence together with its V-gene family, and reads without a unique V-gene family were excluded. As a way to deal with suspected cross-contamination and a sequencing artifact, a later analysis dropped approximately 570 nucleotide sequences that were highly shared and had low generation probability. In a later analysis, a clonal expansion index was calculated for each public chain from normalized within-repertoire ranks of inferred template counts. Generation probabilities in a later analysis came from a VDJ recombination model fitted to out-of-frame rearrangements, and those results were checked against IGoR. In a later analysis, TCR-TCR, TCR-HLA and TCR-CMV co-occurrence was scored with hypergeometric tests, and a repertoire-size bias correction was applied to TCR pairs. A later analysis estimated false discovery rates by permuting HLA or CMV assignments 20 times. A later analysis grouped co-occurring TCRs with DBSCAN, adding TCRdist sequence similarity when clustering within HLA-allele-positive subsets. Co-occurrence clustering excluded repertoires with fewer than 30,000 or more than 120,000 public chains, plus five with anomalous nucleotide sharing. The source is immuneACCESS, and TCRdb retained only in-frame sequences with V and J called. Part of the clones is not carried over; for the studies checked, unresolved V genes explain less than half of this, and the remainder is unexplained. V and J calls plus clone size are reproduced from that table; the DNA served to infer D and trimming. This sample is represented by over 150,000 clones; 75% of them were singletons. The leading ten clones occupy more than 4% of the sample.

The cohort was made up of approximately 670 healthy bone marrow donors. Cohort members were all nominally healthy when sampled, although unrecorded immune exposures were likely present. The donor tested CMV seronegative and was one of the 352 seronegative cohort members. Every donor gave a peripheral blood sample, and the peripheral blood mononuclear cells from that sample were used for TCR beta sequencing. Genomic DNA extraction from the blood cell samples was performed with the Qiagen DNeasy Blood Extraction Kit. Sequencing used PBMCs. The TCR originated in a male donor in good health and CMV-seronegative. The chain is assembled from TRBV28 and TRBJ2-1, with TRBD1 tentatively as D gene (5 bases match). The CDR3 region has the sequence CASTASRVHQFF. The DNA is TGTGCCAGCACAGCGAGCAGGGTCCACCAGTTCTTC.